This T cell receptor (beta chain) was recovered during a study of T cell responses to AZD1222 COVID-19 vaccine. Points from the study as a whole: It was only a handful of AZD1222 recipients who were seropositive at baseline. Clonal diversity may have been underestimated in mostly white British donors. The repertoires were collected only after the peak T cell response.

Germline V gene lookup returns CDR1 SGHAT and CDR2 FQNNGV. Trimming pared 4 bases from V and 1 base from J, leaving 7 bases between. There are 13 residues in the CDR3. A note on this clone: Its specificity is not known.

Profiled with immunoSEQ multiplex PCR; TCRdb holds only in-frame clones, not every one. This sample has more than 150,000 clones, with roughly 91% found just once. The origin of this receptor is an adult who received the AZD1222 COVID-19 vaccine. The J gene is TRBJ1-2, the V gene TRBV11-2; D gene ambiguous. Sample: peripheral blood, taken 28 days after the second AZD1222 dose. CDR3 sequence (DNA): TGTGCCAGCAGCTCGGTCAGTAACTATGGCTACACCTTC. Amino acid sequence: CASSSVSNYGYTF.